Detailed here is one T cell receptor (beta chain). The sequenced target, TCR beta, came from blood CD8+ and CD4+ T cells. FACS enriched CD8+ TEMRA cells, while bulk CD8+ and CD4+ were negatively isolated. This sample was taken from a study of CD8 T cells in Susac syndrome. Germline V gives CDR1 MGHRA, CDR2 YSYEKL. The CDR3 length is 13 residues. Trimming took 5 bases from V and 12 from J, leaving 17 bases between them. Reverse transcription of roughly 0.5 to 1 ug RNA was carried out with random hexamers. Multiplex immunoSEQ PCR targeted 54 Vbeta and 13 Jbeta TCR beta segments. TCRdb passed the immunoSEQ multiplex PCR reads through MiXCR, listing each CDR3 protein once. The sample yields about 160,000 distinct CDR3 sequences, more than 95% seen once.

The rearrangement links TRBV4-1 to TRBJ2-1; no reliable D call. Material: CD4+ T cells from PBMCs. The clonotype originates from a human donor with Susac syndrome. This CDR3 is CASSYDVTERQFF. Written as DNA, the CDR3 is TGCGCCAGCAGCTATGACGTCACGGAGAGGCAGTTCTTC.